The sequence of this T cell receptor (beta chain) was determined in a study of blood T cells in healthy people across ages. Caucasian, healthy and from Russia, the donors were aged between about 6 and 90. Primers used in a second PCR of about 7 to 11 cycles were a sample-barcoded 5' primer and a J-beta primer mix. Every sample produced at least 2.5 million CDR3-containing paired-end reads. TCRdb re-derived calls from the 5' RACE reads in MiXCR, one entry per CDR3 protein. The data show 270,000 or so distinct CDR3 sequences, 27% seen once. The CDR3 consists of 16 residues. Per germline, CDR1 LGHDT and CDR2 YNNKEL (reference sequence). Trimming shortened V by 1 base and J by 4 bases, and 11 bases separated the two germline ends.

The chain uses TRBV3-1 and TRBJ2-6; D is ambiguous. This TCR was sampled from a woman between 70 and 85 years old in good health. The sample was blood. The CDR3 here is CASSQGSPTGANVLTF. The CDR3 nucleotides read TGTGCCAGCAGCCAAGGCAGTCCAACCGGGGCCAACGTCCTGACTTTC.